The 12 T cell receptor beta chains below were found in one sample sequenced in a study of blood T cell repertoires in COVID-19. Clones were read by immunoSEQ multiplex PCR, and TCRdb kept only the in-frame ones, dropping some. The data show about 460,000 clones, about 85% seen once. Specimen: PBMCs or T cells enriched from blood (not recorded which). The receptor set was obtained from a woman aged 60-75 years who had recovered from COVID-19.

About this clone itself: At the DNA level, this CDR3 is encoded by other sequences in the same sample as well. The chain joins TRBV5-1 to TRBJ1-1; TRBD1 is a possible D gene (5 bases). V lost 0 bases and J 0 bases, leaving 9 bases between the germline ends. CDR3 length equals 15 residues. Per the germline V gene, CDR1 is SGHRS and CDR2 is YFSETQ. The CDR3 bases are TGCGCCAGCAGCTTGGGTGCAGGGCTGAACACTGAAGCTTTCTTT. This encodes CASSLGAGLNTEAFF.

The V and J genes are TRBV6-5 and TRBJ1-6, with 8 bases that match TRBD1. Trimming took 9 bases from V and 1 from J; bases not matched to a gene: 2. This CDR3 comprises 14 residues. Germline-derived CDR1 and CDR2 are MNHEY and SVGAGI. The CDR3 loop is CASTGGSYNSPLHF. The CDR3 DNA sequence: TGTGCCAGTACAGGGGGTTCCTATAATTCACCCCTCCACTTT.

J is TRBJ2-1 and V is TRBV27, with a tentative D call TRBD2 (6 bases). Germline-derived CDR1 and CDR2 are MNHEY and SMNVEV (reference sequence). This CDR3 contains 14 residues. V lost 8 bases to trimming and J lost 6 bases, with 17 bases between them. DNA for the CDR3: TGTGCCAGCTCTGGAGGGGCTAGTCGCAATGAGCAGTTCTTC. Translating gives CASSGGASRNEQFF.

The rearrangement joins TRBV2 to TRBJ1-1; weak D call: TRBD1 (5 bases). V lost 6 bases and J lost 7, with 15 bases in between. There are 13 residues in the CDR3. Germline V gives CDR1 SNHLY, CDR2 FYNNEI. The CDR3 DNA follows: TGTGCCAGCAGGGTAACAGGTCCCATTGAAGCTTTCTTT. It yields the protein CASRVTGPIEAFF.

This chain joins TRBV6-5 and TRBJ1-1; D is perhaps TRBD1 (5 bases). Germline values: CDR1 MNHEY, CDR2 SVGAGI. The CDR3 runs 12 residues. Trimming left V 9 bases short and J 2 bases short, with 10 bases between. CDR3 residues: CASKGANTEAFF. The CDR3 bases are TGTGCCAGTAAAGGGGCAAACACTGAAGCTTTCTTT.

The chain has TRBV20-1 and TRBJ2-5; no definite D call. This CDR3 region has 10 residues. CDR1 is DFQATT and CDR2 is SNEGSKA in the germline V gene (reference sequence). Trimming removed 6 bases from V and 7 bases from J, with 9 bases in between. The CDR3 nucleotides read TGCAGTGCCAGCTCGGGGACCCAGTACTTC. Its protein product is CSASSGTQYF.

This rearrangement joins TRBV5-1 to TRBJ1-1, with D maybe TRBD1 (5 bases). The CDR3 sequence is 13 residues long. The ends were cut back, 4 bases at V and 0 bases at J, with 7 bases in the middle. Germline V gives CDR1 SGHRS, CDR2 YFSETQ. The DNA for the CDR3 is TGCGCCAGCAGCGGGGGGATGAACACTGAAGCTTTCTTT. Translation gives CASSGGMNTEAFF.

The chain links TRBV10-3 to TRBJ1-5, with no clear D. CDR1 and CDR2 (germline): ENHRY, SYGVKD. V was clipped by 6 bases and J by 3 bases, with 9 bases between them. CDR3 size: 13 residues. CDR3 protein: CAISDSDNQPQHF. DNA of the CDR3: TGTGCCATCAGCGACTCCGACAATCAGCCCCAGCATTTT.

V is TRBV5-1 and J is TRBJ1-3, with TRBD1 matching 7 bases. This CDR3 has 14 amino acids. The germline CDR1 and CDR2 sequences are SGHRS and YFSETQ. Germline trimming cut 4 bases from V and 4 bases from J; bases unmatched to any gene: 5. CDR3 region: CASSQGGWGNTIYF. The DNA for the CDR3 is TGCGCCAGCAGCCAAGGGGGCTGGGGAAACACCATATATTTT.

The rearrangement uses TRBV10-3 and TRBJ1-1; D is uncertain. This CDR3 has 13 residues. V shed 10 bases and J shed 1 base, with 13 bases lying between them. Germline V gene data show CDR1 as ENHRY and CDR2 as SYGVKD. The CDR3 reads CATTQGENTEAFF. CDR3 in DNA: TGTGCCACGACCCAAGGAGAGAACACTGAAGCTTTCTTT.

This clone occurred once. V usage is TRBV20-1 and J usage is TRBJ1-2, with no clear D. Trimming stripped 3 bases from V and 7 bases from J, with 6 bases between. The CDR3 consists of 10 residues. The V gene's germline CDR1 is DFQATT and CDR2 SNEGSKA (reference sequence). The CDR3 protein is CSAREGGYTF. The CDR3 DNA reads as TGCAGTGCTAGGGAGGGTGGCTACACCTTC.

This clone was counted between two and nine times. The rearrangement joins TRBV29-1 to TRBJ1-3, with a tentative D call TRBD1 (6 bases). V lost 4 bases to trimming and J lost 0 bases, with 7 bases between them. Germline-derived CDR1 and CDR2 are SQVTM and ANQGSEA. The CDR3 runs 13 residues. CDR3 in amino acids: CSVAGASGNTIYF. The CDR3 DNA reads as TGCAGCGTTGCAGGGGCCTCTGGAAACACCATATATTTT.